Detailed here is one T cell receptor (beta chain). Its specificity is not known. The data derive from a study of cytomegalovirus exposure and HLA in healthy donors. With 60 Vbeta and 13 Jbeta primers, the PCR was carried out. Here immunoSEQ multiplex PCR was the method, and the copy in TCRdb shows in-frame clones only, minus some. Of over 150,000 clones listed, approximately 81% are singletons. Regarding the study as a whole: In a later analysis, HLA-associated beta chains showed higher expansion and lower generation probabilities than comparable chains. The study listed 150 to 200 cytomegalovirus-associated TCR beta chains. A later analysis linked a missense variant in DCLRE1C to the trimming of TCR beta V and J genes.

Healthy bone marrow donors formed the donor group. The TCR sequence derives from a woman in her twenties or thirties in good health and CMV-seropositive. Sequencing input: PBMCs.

The CDR3 here is CASSMGTGSTNYGYTF. Written as DNA, the CDR3 is TGTGCCAGTAGTATGGGGACAGGCTCTACTAACTATGGCTACACCTTC. The chain links TRBV19 to TRBJ1-2; 8 nucleotides match TRBD1. The V segment lost 3 bases and the J segment 0 bases; nucleotides outside the gene matches: 6. The CDR3 length is 16 residues. Germline CDR1 and CDR2: LNHDA and SQIVND (reference sequence). Drawing the rest from reference TRBV19 and TRBJ1-2, the complete variable domain is DGGITQSPKYLFRKEGQNVTLSCEQNLNHDAMYWYRQDPGQGLRLIYYSQIVNDFQKGDIAEGYSVSREKKESFPLTVTSAQKNPTAFYLCASSMGTGSTNYGYTFGSGTRLTVV.